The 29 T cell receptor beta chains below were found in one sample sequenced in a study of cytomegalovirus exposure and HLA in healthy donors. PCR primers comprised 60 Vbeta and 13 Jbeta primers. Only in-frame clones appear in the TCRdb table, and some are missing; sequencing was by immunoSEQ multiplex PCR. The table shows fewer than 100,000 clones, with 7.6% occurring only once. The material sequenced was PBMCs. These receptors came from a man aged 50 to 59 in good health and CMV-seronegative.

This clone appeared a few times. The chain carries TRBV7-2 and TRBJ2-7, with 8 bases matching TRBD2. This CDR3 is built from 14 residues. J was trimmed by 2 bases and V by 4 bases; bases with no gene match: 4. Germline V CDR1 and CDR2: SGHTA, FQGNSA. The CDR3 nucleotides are TGTGCCAGCAGCTCAGGACTAGCCGCCTACGAGCAGTACTTC. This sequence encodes CASSSGLAAYEQYF.

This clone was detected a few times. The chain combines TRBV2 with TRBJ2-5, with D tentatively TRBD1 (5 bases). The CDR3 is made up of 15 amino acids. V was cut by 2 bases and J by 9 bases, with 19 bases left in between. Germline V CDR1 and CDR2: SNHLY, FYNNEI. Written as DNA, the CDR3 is TGTGCCAGCAGTGAAAGTCAACTAAGGGGTGTGGCCCAGTACTTC. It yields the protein CASSESQLRGVAQYF.

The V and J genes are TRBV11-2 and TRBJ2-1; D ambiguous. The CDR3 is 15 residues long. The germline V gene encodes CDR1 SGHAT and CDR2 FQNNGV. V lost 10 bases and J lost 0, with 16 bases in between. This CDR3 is CATRRLASSYNEQFF. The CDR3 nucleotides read TGTGCCACCCGTCGCTTGGCCAGCTCCTACAATGAGCAGTTCTTC.

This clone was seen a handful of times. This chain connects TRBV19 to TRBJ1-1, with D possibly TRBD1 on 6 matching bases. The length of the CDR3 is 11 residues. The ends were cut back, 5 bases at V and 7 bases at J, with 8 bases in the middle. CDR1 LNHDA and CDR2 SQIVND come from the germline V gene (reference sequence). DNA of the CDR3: TGTGCCAGTAGTGGACAGAATGAAGCTTTCTTT. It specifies CASSGQNEAFF.

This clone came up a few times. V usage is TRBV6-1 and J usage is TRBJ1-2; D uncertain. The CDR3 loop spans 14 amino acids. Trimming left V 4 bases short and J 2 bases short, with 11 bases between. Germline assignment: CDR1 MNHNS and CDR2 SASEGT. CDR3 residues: CASSGREVNYGYTF. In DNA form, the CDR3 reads TGTGCCAGCAGTGGGAGGGAAGTGAACTATGGCTACACCTTC.

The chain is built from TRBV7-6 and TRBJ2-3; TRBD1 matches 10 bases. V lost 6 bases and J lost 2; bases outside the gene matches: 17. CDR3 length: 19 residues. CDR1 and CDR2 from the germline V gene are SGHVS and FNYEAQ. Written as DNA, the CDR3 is TGTGCCAGCAGTCAACCCCTCGACAGGGGGCCATCCTACACAGATACGCAGTATTTT. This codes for CASSQPLDRGPSYTDTQYF.

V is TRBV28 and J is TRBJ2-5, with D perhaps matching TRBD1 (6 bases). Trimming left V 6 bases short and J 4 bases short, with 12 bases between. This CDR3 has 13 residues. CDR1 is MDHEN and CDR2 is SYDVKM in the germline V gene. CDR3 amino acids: CASRKGHGETQYF. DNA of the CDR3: TGTGCCAGCAGAAAGGGACATGGAGAGACCCAGTACTTC.

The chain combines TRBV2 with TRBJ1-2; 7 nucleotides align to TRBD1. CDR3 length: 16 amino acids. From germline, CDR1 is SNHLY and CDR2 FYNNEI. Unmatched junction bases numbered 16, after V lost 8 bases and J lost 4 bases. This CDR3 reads CASWIPGTDPIYGYTF. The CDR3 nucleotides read TGTGCCAGCTGGATACCCGGGACAGACCCCATCTATGGCTACACCTTC. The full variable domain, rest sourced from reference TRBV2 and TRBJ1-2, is EPEVTQTPSHQVTQMGQEVILRCVPISNHLYFYWYRQILGQKVEFLVSFYNNEISEKSEIFDDQFSVERPDGSNFTLKIRSTKLEDSAMYFCASWIPGTDPIYGYTFGSGTRLTVV.

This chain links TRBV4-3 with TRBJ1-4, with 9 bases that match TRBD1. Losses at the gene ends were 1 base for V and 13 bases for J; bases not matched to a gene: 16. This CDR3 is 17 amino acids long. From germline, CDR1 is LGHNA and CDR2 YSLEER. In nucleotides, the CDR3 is TGCGCCAGCAGCCAAGTTTTAGTTGACAGGGGGGCGGTAACACTGTTTTTT. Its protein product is CASSQVLVDRGAVTLFF.

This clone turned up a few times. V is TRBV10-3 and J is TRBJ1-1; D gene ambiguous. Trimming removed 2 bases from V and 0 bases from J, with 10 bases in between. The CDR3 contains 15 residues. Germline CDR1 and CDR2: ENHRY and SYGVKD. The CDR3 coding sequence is TGTGCCATCAGTGAGCGGGGTACCGTGAACACTGAAGCTTTCTTT. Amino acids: CAISERGTVNTEAFF.

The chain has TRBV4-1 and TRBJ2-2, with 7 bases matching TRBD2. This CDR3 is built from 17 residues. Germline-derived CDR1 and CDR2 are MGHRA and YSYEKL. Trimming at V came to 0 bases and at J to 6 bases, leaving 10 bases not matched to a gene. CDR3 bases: TGCGCCAGCAGCCAAGAAGGCGGGAGCGGGTGGGCCGGGGAGCTGTTTTTT. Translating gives CASSQEGGSGWAGELFF.

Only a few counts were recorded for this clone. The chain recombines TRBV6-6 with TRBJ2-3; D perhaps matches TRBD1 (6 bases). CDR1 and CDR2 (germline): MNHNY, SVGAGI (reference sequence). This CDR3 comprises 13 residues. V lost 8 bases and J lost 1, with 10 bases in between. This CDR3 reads CASDSGGTDTQYF. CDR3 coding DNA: TGTGCCAGCGACTCAGGGGGCACAGATACGCAGTATTTT.

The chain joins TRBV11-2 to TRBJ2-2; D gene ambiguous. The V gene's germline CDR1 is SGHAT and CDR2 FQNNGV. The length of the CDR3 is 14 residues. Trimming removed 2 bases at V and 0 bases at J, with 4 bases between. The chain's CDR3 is CASSLSANTGELFF. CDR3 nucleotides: TGTGCCAGCAGCTTATCCGCGAACACCGGGGAGCTGTTTTTT.

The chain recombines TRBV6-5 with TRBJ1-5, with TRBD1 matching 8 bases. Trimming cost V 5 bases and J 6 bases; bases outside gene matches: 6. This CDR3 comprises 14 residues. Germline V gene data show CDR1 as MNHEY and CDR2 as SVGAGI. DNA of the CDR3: TGTGCCAGCAGTCAACAGGGGGTCTTTCAGCCCCAGCATTTT. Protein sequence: CASSQQGVFQPQHF.

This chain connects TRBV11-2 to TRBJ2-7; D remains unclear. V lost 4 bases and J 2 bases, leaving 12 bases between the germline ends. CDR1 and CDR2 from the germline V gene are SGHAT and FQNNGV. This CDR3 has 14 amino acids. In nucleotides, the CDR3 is TGTGCCAGCAGCTCCGGAGACTGGGCCTACGAGCAGTACTTC. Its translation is CASSSGDWAYEQYF.

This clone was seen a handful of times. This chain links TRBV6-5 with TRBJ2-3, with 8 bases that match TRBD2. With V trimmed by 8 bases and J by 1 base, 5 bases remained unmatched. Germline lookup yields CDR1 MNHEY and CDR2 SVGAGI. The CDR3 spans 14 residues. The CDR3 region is CASGQLAGTDTQYF. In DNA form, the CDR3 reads TGTGCCAGCGGCCAACTAGCGGGCACAGATACGCAGTATTTT.

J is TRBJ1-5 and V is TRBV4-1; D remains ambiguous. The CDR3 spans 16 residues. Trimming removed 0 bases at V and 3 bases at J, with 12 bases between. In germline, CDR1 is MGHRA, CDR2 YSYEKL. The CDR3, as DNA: TGCGCCAGCAGCCAAGATTCTCCCACTCCCAATCAGCCCCAGCATTTT. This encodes CASSQDSPTPNQPQHF.

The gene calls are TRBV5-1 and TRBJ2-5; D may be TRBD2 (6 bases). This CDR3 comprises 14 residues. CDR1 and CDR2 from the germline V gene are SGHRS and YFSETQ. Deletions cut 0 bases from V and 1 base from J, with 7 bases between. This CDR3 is CASSLAGAQETQYF. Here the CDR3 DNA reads TGCGCCAGCAGCTTGGCGGGAGCCCAAGAGACCCAGTACTTC.

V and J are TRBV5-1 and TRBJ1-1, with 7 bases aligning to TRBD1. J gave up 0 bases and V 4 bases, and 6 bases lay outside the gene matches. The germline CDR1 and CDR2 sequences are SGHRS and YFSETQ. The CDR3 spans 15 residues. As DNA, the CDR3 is TGCGCCAGCAGCCCGGGACAGAGAATGAACACTGAAGCTTTCTTT. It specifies CASSPGQRMNTEAFF.

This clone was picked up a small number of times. DNA for the CDR3: TGTGCCAGCAGCTTAGGGCCCCAGGGGGCTGGCAATCAGCCCCAGCATTTT. It yields the protein CASSLGPQGAGNQPQHF. This chain connects TRBV7-9 to TRBJ1-5; the match to TRBD1 covers 8 bases. J lost 2 bases, V lost 1 base, and 7 bases had no gene match. CDR3 length: 17 residues. Germline V lookup: CDR1 SEHNR, CDR2 FQNEAQ (reference sequence).

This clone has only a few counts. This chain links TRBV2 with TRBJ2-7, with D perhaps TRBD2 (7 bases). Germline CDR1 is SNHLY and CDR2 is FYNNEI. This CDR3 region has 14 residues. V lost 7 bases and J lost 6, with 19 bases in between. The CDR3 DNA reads TGTGCCAGCAAAAGGGAGGGGGGTCCTGGCGAGCAGTACTTC. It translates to CASKREGGPGEQYF.

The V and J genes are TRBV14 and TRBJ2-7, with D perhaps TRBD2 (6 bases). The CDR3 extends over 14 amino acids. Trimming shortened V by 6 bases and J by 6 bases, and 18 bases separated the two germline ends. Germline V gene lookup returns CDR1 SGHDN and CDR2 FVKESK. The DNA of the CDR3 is TGTGCCAGCAGACAAATCGCGGGATATAGCGAGCAGTACTTC. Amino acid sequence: CASRQIAGYSEQYF.

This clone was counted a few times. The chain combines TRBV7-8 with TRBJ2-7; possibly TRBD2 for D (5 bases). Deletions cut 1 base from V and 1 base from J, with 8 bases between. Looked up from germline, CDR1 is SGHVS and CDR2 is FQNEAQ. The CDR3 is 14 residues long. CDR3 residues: CASSLVRGSYEQYF. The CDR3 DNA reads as TGTGCCAGCAGCTTAGTTCGAGGGTCCTACGAGCAGTACTTC.

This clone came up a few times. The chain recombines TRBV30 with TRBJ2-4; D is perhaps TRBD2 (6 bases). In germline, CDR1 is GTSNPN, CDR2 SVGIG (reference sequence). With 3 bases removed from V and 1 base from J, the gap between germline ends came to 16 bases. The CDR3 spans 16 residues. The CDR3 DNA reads TGTGCCTGGAGCCTCCCAGGAGGGACGGCCAAAAACATTCAGTACTTC. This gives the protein CAWSLPGGTAKNIQYF.

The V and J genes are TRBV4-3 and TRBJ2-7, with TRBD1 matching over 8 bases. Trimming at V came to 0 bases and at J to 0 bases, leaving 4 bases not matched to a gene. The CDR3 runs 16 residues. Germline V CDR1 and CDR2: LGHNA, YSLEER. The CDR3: CASSQDDRGPSYEQYF. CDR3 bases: TGCGCCAGCAGCCAAGATGACAGGGGCCCCTCCTACGAGCAGTACTTC.

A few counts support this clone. CDR3 amino acids: CASSNGFSGANVLTF. Written as DNA, the CDR3 is TGTGCCAGCAGTAACGGGTTCTCTGGGGCCAACGTCCTGACTTTC. V gene TRBV6-5 combines with J gene TRBJ2-6; D unclear. The germline V gene encodes CDR1 MNHEY and CDR2 SVGAGI. This CDR3 has 15 residues. V lost 5 bases, J lost 0 bases, and 8 bases lay in between.

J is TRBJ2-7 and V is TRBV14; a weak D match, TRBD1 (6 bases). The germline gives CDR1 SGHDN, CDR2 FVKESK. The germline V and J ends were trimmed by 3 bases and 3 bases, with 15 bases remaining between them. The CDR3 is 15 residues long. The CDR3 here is CASSHAGRGGYEQYF. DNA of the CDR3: TGTGCCAGCAGCCACGCGGGTAGAGGGGGCTACGAGCAGTACTTC. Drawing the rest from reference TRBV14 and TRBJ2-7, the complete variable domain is EAGVTQFPSHSVIEKGQTVTLRCDPISGHDNLYWYRRVMGKEIKFLLHFVKESKQDESGMPNNRFLAERTGGTYSTLKVQPAELEDSGVYFCASSHAGRGGYEQYFGPGTRLTVT.

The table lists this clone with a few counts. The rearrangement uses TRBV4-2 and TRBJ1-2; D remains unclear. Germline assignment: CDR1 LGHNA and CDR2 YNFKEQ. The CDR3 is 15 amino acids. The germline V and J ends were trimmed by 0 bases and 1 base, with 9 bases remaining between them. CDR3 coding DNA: TGTGCCAGCAGCCAAGATCTAAGTGTTAACTATGGCTACACCTTC. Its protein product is CASSQDLSVNYGYTF.

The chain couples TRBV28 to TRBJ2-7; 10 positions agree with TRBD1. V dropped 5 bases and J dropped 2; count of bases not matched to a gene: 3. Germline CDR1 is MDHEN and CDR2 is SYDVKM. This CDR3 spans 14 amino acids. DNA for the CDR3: TGTGCCAGCAGTAGGACAGGGGGGCCCTACGAGCAGTACTTC. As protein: CASSRTGGPYEQYF.